This T cell receptor (beta chain) was profiled in a study of cytomegalovirus exposure and HLA in healthy donors. Concerning this clone itself: Its antigen is as yet unknown.

The study's findings and limits: Some segments of the V type, notably TRBV6-2 and TRBV6-3, were excluded as indistinguishable. The study flagged some 170 TCR beta chains as cytomegalovirus-associated. In a later analysis, CMV-associated beta chains were mostly HLA-associated, it appeared.

In germline, CDR1 is MNHNS, CDR2 SASEGT. This CDR3 comprises 15 residues. Trimming cost V 1 base and J 4 bases; bases outside gene matches: 3. PCR involved 60 Vbeta and 13 Jbeta primers. Clones were sequenced by immunoSEQ multiplex PCR, and TCRdb holds only the in-frame ones, with some missing. The sample includes about 120,000 clones, roughly four fifths of them seen just once. The TCR comes from a woman aged 40 to 55 in good health and CMV-seropositive. Sequences were obtained from PBMCs. The V and J genes are TRBV6-1 and TRBJ1-4, with 7 bases matching TRBD1. The CDR3 spells CASSEVTGVNEKLFF. In nucleotides, the CDR3 is TGTGCCAGCAGTGAAGTAACAGGGGTTAATGAAAAACTGTTTTTT.